The clone carrying this T cell receptor beta chain appeared many times. Its antigen remains unidentified. This entry comes from a study of Graves' ophthalmopathy and Graves' hyperthyroidism. Overall study results and limits: In blood, most expanded thyroid clonotypes above 0.001 frequency were also detected.

The CDR3 is 15 residues long. The V and J ends lost 0 bases and 4 bases respectively, with 12 bases between them. Germline loops: CDR1 LNHDA, CDR2 SQIVND (reference sequence). Other autoimmune diseases, uncontrolled infections, pregnancy or lactation ruled patients out of participation. As the starting material, roughly 9.8 ml of fresh peripheral blood yielded the PBMCs. The authors amplified TCR beta CDR3 regions from RNA transcripts. Amplification began with first-round RT-PCR using HTBI primers, then second-round multiplex PCR was performed. In TCRdb, the multiplex PCR reads were re-called with MiXCR into one record per CDR3 protein. Seen here are about 400,000 distinct CDR3 sequences, approximately 20% observed once, and the top ten hold around 1.6%.

The receptor was derived from a young woman with Graves' ophthalmopathy. Sequencing was done on a sample of peripheral blood. The chain links TRBV19 to TRBJ2-5; D gene unclear. CDR3 DNA sequence: TGTGCCAGTAGTATAGATGTTGGATCTGGAGAGACCCAGTACTTC. Amino acids: CASSIDVGSGETQYF.